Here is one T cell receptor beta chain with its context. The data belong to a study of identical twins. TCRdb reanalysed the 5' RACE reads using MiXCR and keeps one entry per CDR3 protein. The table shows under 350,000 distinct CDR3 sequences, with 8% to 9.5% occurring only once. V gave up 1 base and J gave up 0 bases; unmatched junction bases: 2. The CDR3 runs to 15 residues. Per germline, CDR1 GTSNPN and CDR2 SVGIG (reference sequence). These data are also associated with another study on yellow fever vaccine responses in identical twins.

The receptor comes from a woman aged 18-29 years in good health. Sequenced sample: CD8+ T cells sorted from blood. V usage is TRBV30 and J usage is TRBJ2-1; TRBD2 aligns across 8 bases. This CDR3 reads CAWSALAGSYNEQFF. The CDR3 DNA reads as TGTGCCTGGAGTGCTCTAGCGGGCTCCTACAATGAGCAGTTCTTC.